The sequence of this TCR beta chain was determined in a study of human T cells and chemical hapten exposure. About the research overall: DPC at 2% was the sensitizing agent, placed on roughly 2 cm by roughly 2 cm of upper inner arm skin. The patients, most of them female, presented with alopecia areata, totalis or universalis.

The study's library attached unique molecular identifiers to single cDNA molecules. Each CDR3 protein is one row after TCRdb ran MiXCR on the RACE reads. Among 40,000 or so distinct CDR3 sequences listed, 9.5% to 10% were seen once. In its sample, this clonotype was seen many times. This CDR3 is built from 14 residues. CDR1 SGHTA and CDR2 FQGTGA come from the germline V gene. The V and J ends lost 1 base and 0 bases respectively, with 5 bases between them. Time point here: patch test 2, 6 weeks after DPC sensitization. The treatment was: therapeutic diphenylcyclopropenone sensitization with weekly scalp DPC. Sequencing started from total RNA isolated from unfractionated whole blood. Blood draws preceded each patch test application.

Sample: whole blood, taken in connection with sensitization to the hapten diphenylcyclopropenone (DPC). This receptor was taken from a woman younger than 45 with alopecia areata. Some clones in this sample may be carry-over from other donors' samples. The V call is TRBV7-3, the J call TRBJ2-3, with D perhaps matching TRBD1 (5 bases). The CDR3, as DNA: TGTGCCAGCAGCTTAAGACAGAGCACAGATACGCAGTATTTT. Amino acid sequence: CASSLRQSTDTQYF.